A selection of T cell receptor beta chains follows, all from one sample in a study of T cell responses to AZD1222 COVID-19 vaccine. Profiling relied on immunoSEQ multiplex PCR, and the TCRdb table lists in-frame clones only, not all of them. The sample yields approximately 160,000 clones, 94% seen once. The sequences come from peripheral blood, collected 28 days after the second AZD1222 dose. These receptors originate from an adult who received the AZD1222 COVID-19 vaccine. Each CDR3 is given with its conserved first and last residue. Fields, in order: J gene, V gene, D gene, CDR3 protein. A D gene is named only where the DNA matches it firmly.

>TRBJ2-5|TRBV30|NA
CACSEGGSPQETQYF
>TRBJ2-6|TRBV28|TRBD1
CASSLPTGGMGGANVLTF
>TRBJ2-1|TRBV19|TRBD2
CASSRGLAGGYNEQFF
>TRBJ1-2|TRBV4-1|NA
CASSQDSGAEGYTF
>TRBJ2-7|TRBV27|TRBD2
CASSSSTSGAYEQYF
>TRBJ1-5|TRBV28|TRBD1
CASSKQGIPNQPQHF
>TRBJ2-2|TRBV27|TRBD2
CASSSVIAGGVTGELFF
>TRBJ1-1|TRBV7-8|NA
CASSRWGPGTEAFF
>TRBJ2-2|TRBV3-1/TRBV3-2|NA
CASSWGHTGELFF
>TRBJ1-1|TRBV28|TRBD1
CASSSPTGGAYTEAFF
>TRBJ2-3|TRBV19|TRBD2
CASSMGLEGDTQYF
>TRBJ1-5|TRBV18|NA
CASSQDSYPPQHF
>TRBJ1-1|TRBV4-1|TRBD1
CASSQDQGANTEAFF
>TRBJ2-7|TRBV5-1|NA
CASSRAGGKDEQYF
>TRBJ1-2|TRBV15|NA
CATSRGEVGLGYTF
>TRBJ2-5|TRBV6-5|TRBD2
CASSPGTSGQETQYF
>TRBJ2-1|TRBV19|TRBD2
CASSKSGRADGNQFF
>TRBJ1-6|TRBV18|TRBD1
CASSLARDRGNSPLHF
>TRBJ1-5|TRBV5-1|TRBD1
CASSPRTGYQPQHF
>TRBJ1-1|TRBV5-8|TRBD1
CASSSGTVEAFF
>TRBJ2-7|TRBV6-6|TRBD2
CASSDGTSGSYEQYF
>TRBJ2-2|TRBV14|TRBD2
CASSHRTSGLGGELFF
>TRBJ2-2|TRBV7-3|NA
CASSLGLRTGELFF
>TRBJ2-5|TRBV9|NA
CASSVDRGTQETQYF
>TRBJ1-6|TRBV15|NA
CATSKAQNNSPLHF
>TRBJ2-1|TRBV5-1|TRBD2
CASSLGPNWGLAVGNEQFF
>TRBJ1-2|TRBV27|NA
CASSFLSTGDYTF
>TRBJ2-2|TRBV27|TRBD2
CASSPHLTSVGGELFF
>TRBJ2-5|TRBV9|NA
CASSVGGNQETQYF
>TRBJ2-1|TRBV29-1|TRBD1
CSVEDRTGGPYNEQFF
>TRBJ2-3|TRBV4-3|NA
CASSQAGPPSGGTDTQYF
>TRBJ2-1|TRBV7-9|TRBD2
CASSNPPSGSYNEQFF
>TRBJ2-6|TRBV5-1|NA
CASSPGKVTGANVLTF
>TRBJ1-1|TRBV28|NA
CASREQGSGGDTEAFF
>TRBJ2-2|TRBV27|NA
CASTKSTLNTGELFF
>TRBJ2-7|TRBV2|TRBD2
CASHSRKGLAGNEQYF
>TRBJ1-1|TRBV11-2|TRBD1
CASSLDRDRGLHF
>TRBJ1-5|TRBV28|NA
CASSFGAGRSQPQHF
>TRBJ2-3|TRBV5-1|NA
CASSLEVPSTDTQYF
>TRBJ2-2|TRBV9|NA
CASSVLSDTGELFF
>TRBJ2-7|TRBV7-8|NA
CASSLQAAYEQYF
>TRBJ2-1|TRBV27|NA
CASTKGHNKQSYNEQFF
>TRBJ1-5|TRBV21-1|NA
CASSHKGDRGQNSNQPQHF
>TRBJ1-5|TRBV19|NA
CASRAGNQPQHF
>TRBJ2-3|TRBV19|TRBD1
CATTGGATTDTQYF
>TRBJ2-1|TRBV25-1|TRBD2
CASRKGLAGVDEQFF
>TRBJ2-7|TRBV12-3/TRBV12-4|NA
CASSFHREQYF
>TRBJ1-1|TRBV6-5|NA
CASSFRGEAFF